This TCR beta chain comes out of a study of early T cells in non-severe SARS-CoV-2 infection. Across the whole study: Sequenced material consisted of bulk RNA (from unsorted whole blood), and chains were unpaired. Points from the study as a whole: VDJdb matching skewed toward anti-spike CD8 responses, missing private and CD4 specificities.

The CDR3 has 16 amino acids. Germline-derived CDR1 and CDR2 are SEHNR and FQNEAQ (reference sequence). The V segment lost 5 bases and the J segment 4 bases; nucleotides outside the gene matches: 6. The protocol attached unique molecular identifiers to individual cDNA molecules. TCRdb reprocessed the 5' RACE reads via MiXCR and lists one record per CDR3 protein. The data contain roughly 51,000 distinct CDR3 sequences, around 6.5% of them seen just once; the ten biggest clones take up over 2.5%. This clonotype was detected ten times or more. Its specificity is not known. J is TRBJ1-6 and V is TRBV7-9, with 9 bases identical to TRBD1. This TCR derives from an adult who was a healthcare worker with PCR-confirmed SARS-CoV-2 infection or an uninfected control (not recorded which). The input for sequencing was whole blood, taken at baseline. The chain's CDR3 is CASSQGTGFYNSPLHF. CDR3 DNA: TGTGCCAGCAGCCAAGGGACAGGGTTTTATAATTCACCCCTCCACTTT.